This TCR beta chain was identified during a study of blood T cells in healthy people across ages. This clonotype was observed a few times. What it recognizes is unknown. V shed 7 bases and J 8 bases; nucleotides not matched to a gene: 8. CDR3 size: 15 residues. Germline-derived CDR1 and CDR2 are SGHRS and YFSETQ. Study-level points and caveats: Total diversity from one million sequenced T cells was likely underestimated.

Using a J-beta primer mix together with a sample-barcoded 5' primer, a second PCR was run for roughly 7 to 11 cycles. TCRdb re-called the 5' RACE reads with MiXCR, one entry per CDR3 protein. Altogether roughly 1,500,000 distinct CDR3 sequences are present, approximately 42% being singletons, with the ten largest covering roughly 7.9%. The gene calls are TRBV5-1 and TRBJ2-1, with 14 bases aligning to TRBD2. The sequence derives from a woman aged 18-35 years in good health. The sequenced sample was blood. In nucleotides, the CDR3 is TGCGCCAGCCGACCGACTAGCGGGGGGGTCTATGAGCAGTTCTTC. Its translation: CASRPTSGGVYEQFF.